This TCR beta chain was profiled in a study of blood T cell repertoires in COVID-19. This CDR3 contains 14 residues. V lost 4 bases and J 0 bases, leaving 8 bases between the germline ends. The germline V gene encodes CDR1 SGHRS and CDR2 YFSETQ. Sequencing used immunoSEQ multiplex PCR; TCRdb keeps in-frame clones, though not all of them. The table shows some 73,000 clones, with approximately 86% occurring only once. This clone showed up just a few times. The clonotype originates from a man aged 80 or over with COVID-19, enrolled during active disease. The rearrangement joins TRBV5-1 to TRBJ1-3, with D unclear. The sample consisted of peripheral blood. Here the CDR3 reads CASSRDFSGNTIYF. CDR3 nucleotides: TGCGCCAGCAGCCGGGATTTCTCTGGAAACACCATATATTTT.